The T cell receptor beta chain described here comes from a study of T cells in Graves' hyperthyroidism and ophthalmopathy. Study-wide findings and caveats: Blood held most thyroid clonotypes expanded above 0.001 frequency.

In its sample, this clonotype was seen a few times. The antigen is undetermined. The V end was cut by 5 bases, the J end by 7 bases, with 9 bases between. In germline, CDR1 is LNHDA, CDR2 SQIVND (reference sequence). The CDR3 has 12 amino acids. Template material for amplifying TCR beta CDR3 regions consisted of RNA transcripts. Carried out on the TCR CDR3, a first-round RT-PCR used the HTBI primer set. Each CDR3 protein gets one entry after TCRdb re-called the multiplex PCR reads with MiXCR. The data show 300,000 to 400,000 distinct CDR3 sequences, roughly 14% seen once. J is TRBJ1-5 and V is TRBV19; D unclear. The TCR originated in a woman aged 60-75 years with Graves' hyperthyroidism. What was sequenced was blood. The CDR3 bases are TGTGCCAGTAGTTTTCTCGCGCAGCCCCAGCATTTT. This translates into CASSFLAQPQHF. Combining the CDR3 with reference TRBV19 and TRBJ1-5 gives the whole variable domain DGGITQSPKYLFRKEGQNVTLSCEQNLNHDAMYWYRQDPGQGLRLIYYSQIVNDFQKGDIAEGYSVSREKKESFPLTVTSAQKNPTAFYLCASSFLAQPQHFGDGTRLSIL.